This T cell receptor beta chain originates from a study of TIL therapy for anti-PD-1-resistant metastatic lung cancer. The immunoSEQ assay was v3. Assay: immunoSEQ multiplex PCR; the TCRdb copy retains only in-frame clones and omits some. The sample lists tens of thousands of clones, 70% to 80% occurring once. The V end was cut by 10 bases, the J end by 5 bases, with 14 bases between. The CDR3 is 12 amino acids. Germline CDR1 and CDR2: MNHEY and SMNVEV (reference sequence). Noted time point: pre-treatment sample, taken before nivolumab and TIL therapy. This sequence originates from a man in his 70s with non-small cell lung cancer. Sequenced here: blood, sampled at baseline. This rearrangement joins TRBV27 to TRBJ2-5, with D tentatively TRBD1 (6 bases). This CDR3 reads CATGRDRETQYF. In DNA form, the CDR3 reads TGTGCCACGGGTCGAGACAGGGAGACCCAGTACTTC.